The 5 T cell receptor beta chains below all came from one sample that was sequenced in a study of technical replicates of blood from a handful of donors. Using immunoSEQ multiplex PCR, the repertoire was profiled, and TCRdb retains in-frame clones only, with some absent. The sample yields tens of thousands of clones, 89% seen once. What was sequenced was PBMCs. The receptor source for this set is a human donor in good health. Some clones in this sample may be carry-over from other donors' samples.

V usage is TRBV6-6 and J usage is TRBJ2-5, with 7 bases aligning to TRBD2. Germline assignment: CDR1 MNHNY and CDR2 SVGAGI (reference sequence). V lost 5 bases and J lost 9; bases outside the gene matches: 6. CDR3 length equals 12 residues. The DNA of the CDR3 is TGTGCCAGCAGTCTCCGGGGGGAGGCCCAGTACTTC. Residues: CASSLRGEAQYF.

The chain links TRBV18 to TRBJ1-1; TRBD1 is a possible D gene (5 bases). The CDR3 length is 18 residues. The germline gives CDR1 KGHSH, CDR2 LQKENI. V lost 3 bases and J lost 0, with 20 bases in between. The DNA of the CDR3 is TGTGCCAGCTCACCCAGAGACCCAGGGAGGGTGATGAACACTGAAGCTTTCTTT. Translating gives CASSPRDPGRVMNTEAFF.

This clone was picked up one time. The chain employs TRBV2 and TRBJ1-5, with D possibly being TRBD1 (6 bases). V was shortened by 3 bases and J by 0 bases, with 18 bases between the two germline ends. The CDR3 sequence is 18 residues long. The germline gives CDR1 SNHLY, CDR2 FYNNEI. CDR3 DNA: TGTGCCAGCAGTGACATCGGGACATCCCTATATAGCAATCAGCCCCAGCATTTT. This codes for CASSDIGTSLYSNQPQHF.

The chain is built from TRBV7-3 and TRBJ1-2; 8 bases fit TRBD1. The CDR3 totals 15 residues. V lost 7 bases and J lost 3; bases outside the gene matches: 10. CDR1 is SGHTA, CDR2 FQGTGA, per germline. The CDR3 DNA sequence: TGTGCCAGCACCGCGACAGGGGCTATGGACTATGGCTACACCTTC. This sequence encodes CASTATGAMDYGYTF.

A single count supports this clone. The genes are TRBV16 and TRBJ2-7; tentative D call: TRBD2 (6 bases). Germline loops: CDR1 KGHSY, CDR2 FQNENV. The CDR3 extends over 14 amino acids. Trimming pared 4 bases from V and 10 bases from J, leaving 20 bases between. CDR3: CASSPQGGVLAQYF. The CDR3 DNA follows: TGTGCCAGCAGCCCCCAAGGCGGGGTACTCGCTCAGTACTTC.